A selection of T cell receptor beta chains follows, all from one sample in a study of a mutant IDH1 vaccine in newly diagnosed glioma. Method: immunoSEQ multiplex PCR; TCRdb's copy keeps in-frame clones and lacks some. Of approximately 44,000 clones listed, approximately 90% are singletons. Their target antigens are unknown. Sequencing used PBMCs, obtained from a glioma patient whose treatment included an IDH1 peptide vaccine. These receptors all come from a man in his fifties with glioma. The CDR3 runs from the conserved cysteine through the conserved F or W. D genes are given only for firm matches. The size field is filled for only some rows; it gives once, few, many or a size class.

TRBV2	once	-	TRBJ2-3	TGTGCCAGCAGGGCCGGGGACCTGGCAGATACGCAGTATTTT	CASRAGDLADTQYF
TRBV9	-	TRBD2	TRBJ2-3	TGTGCCAGCAGCGTAGGTATTAGCGGGGGTCAAGATACGCAGTATTTT	CASSVGISGGQDTQYF
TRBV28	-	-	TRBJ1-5	TGTGCCAGCAGTTCGGGTTTATCTCAGCCCCAGCATTTT	CASSSGLSQPQHF
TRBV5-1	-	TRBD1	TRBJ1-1	TGCGCCAGCAGCCTTCGGGGGACAGGGGGTAGCACTGAAGCTTTCTTT	CASSLRGTGGSTEAFF
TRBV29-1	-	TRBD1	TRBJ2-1	TGCAGCGTCAGAGGGACAGAGAATGTAGGGCAGTTCTTC	CSVRGTENVGQFF
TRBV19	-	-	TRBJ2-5	TGTGCCAGTAGTACCCAAGGGGATAAACTCGAGACCCAGTACTTC	CASSTQGDKLETQYF
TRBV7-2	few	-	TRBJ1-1	TGTGCCAGCAGCTTAGGGAACCGAGCGGACACTGAAGCTTTCTTT	CASSLGNRADTEAFF
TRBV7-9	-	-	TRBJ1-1	TGTGCCATTTCTGTGGGGTCTTCCTCAAACACTGAAGCTTTCTTT	CAISVGSSSNTEAFF
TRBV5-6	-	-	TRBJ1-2	TGTGCCAGCAGCTTGGTATTGGCAGGGGCGAACAACTATGGCTACACCTTC	CASSLVLAGANNYGYTF
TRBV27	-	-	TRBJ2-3	TGTGCCAGCAGGGATTCCGGCACAGATACGCAGTATTTT	CASRDSGTDTQYF
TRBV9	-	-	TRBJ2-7	TGTGCCAGCAGCGTGCAGGGATTAGATATCTACGAGCAGTACTTC	CASSVQGLDIYEQYF
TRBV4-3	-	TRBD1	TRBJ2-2	TGCGCCAGCAGCATATACCAGGGGGCTGGCGGGGAGCTGTTTTTT	CASSIYQGAGGELFF
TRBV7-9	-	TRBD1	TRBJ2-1	TGTGCCAGCAGCTTCCCAGGGGGCTCCTACAATGAGCAGTTCTTC	CASSFPGGSYNEQFF
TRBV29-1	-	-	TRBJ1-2	TGCAGCGTTGTGACGGGACAAGGTGGCTACACCTTC	CSVVTGQGGYTF
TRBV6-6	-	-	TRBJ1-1	TGTGCCAGCAAAAGAGGGATGAACACTGAAGCTTTCTTT	CASKRGMNTEAFF
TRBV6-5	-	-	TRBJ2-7	TGTGCCAGCAGGGCCACGGACCAGGGTGCCTACGAGCAGTACTTC	CASRATDQGAYEQYF
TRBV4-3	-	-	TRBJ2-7	TGCGCCAGCAGCCAAGATCTTGGAGCAGTCACCTACGAGCAGTACTTC	CASSQDLGAVTYEQYF
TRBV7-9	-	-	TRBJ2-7	TGTGCCAGCAGCTTAGGGGGCTACAACTACGAGCAGTACTTC	CASSLGGYNYEQYF
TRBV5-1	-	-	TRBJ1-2	TGCGCCAGCAGCTGGGAGGGTCCCCCGGGAGGCTACACCTTC	CASSWEGPPGGYTF
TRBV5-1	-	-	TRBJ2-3	TGCGCCAGCAGCTTGGGAGGGGGTAGCACAGATACGCAGTATTTT	CASSLGGGSTDTQYF
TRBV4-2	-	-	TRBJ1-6	TGTGCCAGCAGCCAAGGAGGCCGGGAATCACCCCTCCACTTT	CASSQGGRESPLHF
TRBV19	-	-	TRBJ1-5	TGTGCCAGTAGTATGGGCAGGGGCCATCAGCCCCAGCATTTT	CASSMGRGHQPQHF
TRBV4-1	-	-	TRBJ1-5	TGCGCCAGCAGCCAATCGGCGGCCAGGGGAGCAGGGCAGCCCCAGCATTTT	CASSQSAARGAGQPQHF
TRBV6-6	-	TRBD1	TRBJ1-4	TGTGCCAGCAGTTCCCAGGGGGCTGCAACTAATGAAAAACTGTTTTTT	CASSSQGAATNEKLFF
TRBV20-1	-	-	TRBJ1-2	TGCAGTGCTAGCGGTGGCTACACCTTC	CSASGGYTF
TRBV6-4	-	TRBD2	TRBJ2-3	TGTGCCAGCAGTGATAGCGGGGGGGCCACAGATACGCAGTATTTT	CASSDSGGATDTQYF
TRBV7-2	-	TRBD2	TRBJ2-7	TGTGCCAGCAGCTCAGGGCTAGCGGGATGGGAGCAGTACTTC	CASSSGLAGWEQYF
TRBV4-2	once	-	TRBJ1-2	TGTGCCAGCAGCCCGTCCGGGAACGGAGCTAACTATGGCTACACCTTC	CASSPSGNGANYGYTF
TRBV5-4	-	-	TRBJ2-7	TGTGCCAGCAGCCCGAGGGGCGACGAGCAGTACTTC	CASSPRGDEQYF
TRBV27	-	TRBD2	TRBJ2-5	TGTGCCAGCAGTTTTGGAATAGCGGGGGAGACCCAGTACTTC	CASSFGIAGETQYF
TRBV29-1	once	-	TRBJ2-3	TGCAGCGTTTCCACAGGTACAGATACGCAGTATTTT	CSVSTGTDTQYF
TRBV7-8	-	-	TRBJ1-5	TGTGCCAGCAGCTTAAGCTGGGGCAATCAGCCCCAGCATTTT	CASSLSWGNQPQHF
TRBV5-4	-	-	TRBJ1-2	TGTGCCAGCAGCTGGGGATGGGGAAGGGAGACGGGCTACACCTTC	CASSWGWGRETGYTF
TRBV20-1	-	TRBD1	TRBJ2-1	TGCAGTGCGATGACAGGGGTAAATCAGTTCTTC	CSAMTGVNQFF
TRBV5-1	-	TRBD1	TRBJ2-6	TGCGCCAGCCAGGGACAGGATTTGGGTTCTGGGGCCAACGTCCTGACTTTC	CASQGQDLGSGANVLTF
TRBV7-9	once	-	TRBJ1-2	TGTGCCAGCAGCTTTGGGAGCTATGGCTACACCTTC	CASSFGSYGYTF
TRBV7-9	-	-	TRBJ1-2	TGTGCCAGCAGCCCGTCACTGAGCCCGGGACCCGCAGCTAACTATGGCTACACCTTC	CASSPSLSPGPAANYGYTF